Reported below is one T cell receptor (beta chain). Its antigen has not been determined. No quality values exist for individual bases; no much larger clone is one base distant. The entire amount of isolated RNA was reverse transcribed using the High Capacity cDNA Reverse Transcription Kit, so the sequenced TCRB transcripts were expressed ones. Naive, central memory and regulatory T cell samples underwent deep immunoSEQ sequencing, averaging roughly 3.5 million total reads per sample. Sorted cells were lysed in RLT buffer, and RNA was extracted using DNase-treated RNeasy Micro or Mini kits according to cell number. To prevent cross-contamination, every cell subset was processed on its own, while patient and healthy donor samples were processed together. The immunoSEQ multiplex PCR was used to amplify TCRB sequences from cDNA, generating 87-bp fragments that spanned the CDR3 region. Amplicons were sequenced on the Illumina HiSeq platform. The study's processing was this. PCR bias was corrected computationally using synthetic template baselines, and reads within Hamming distance 2 were collapsed, with unmergeable singletons discarded. By aligning reads against IMGT, V, D and J genes, CDR3 length, and insertions or deletions at six rearrangement sites were assigned. Within each subset, clonotype counts were normalized to sorted cell number, and only after that were true diversity and Gini coefficients computed with the tcR R package. The overlap coefficient, calculated on TCRB nucleotide sequences, was used to measure repertoire sharing. As a proxy for the pre-selection repertoire, out-of-frame TCRB sequences from naive cells were analyzed. TCRdb took over this immuneACCESS table, retaining in-frame rearrangements with V and J assigned. Such tables are incomplete; in checked studies, under half of the missing clones stem from an unresolved V gene, and the remainder is unexplained. For V, J and clone size, that table is used; D and trimming come from the DNA. This sample has 620,000 or so clones in its table, and about 16% of those were observed once. Of the sample, 0.093% is held by the ten largest clones.

The CDR3 holds 14 amino acids from the cysteine to the phenylalanine. CDR3 DNA only is kept here, 42 bases in frame from base 1. CDR1 and CDR2 (SQVTM, ANQGSEA) derive from the germline V gene. From each donor, a single peripheral blood sample of roughly 0.11 L on average was drawn into heparinised tubes. A BD FACSAria II and a panel including CD45RO, CCR7, CD25, CD127, CD95 and CD27 were used to sort naive, central memory, regulatory and stem cell-like memory CD4+ T cells. Every sorted population had a purity above 95%. Right away, PBMCs were isolated by Lymphoprep density gradient centrifugation and were stained directly, with no culture step. Samples were stained and sorted in pairs, with one healthy donor and one patient per experiment, so that batch effects were minimized. This specimen belongs to a study of beta chain features in type 1 diabetes (dated by TCRdb to 2016 to 2019). Study-wide context: Mean age, gender distribution, total cell number and subset yield were not different between patients and healthy donors. A total of roughly 100 million sorted cells were examined across all samples, and RNA yield correlated strongly with the number of cells per subset. In the study, TCRB repertoires of sorted circulating CD4+ T cell subsets from recently diagnosed type 1 diabetes patients were compared with those of matched healthy donors. Regulatory and stem cell-like memory subsets were obtained from only 8 patients and roughly 8 healthy donors, while naive and central memory subsets were obtained from all 30 or so donors.

What the study reported, not specific to this receptor: In all four CD4+ subsets, TCRB CDR3 length was moderately but significantly shorter in type 1 diabetes patients. HLA sub-analyses involved small numbers of individuals, so any influence of HLA type on TCRB rearrangement remained unresolved. Because cDNA rather than genomic DNA was sequenced, highly expressing activated cells could have been over-represented, although no difference in activation and CD3 levels was found between groups. Naive, central memory and regulatory TCRB repertoires appeared more similar among patients than among healthy donors. Shorter templates might have been favored by PCR, but patient and control samples were amplified and corrected together, so both groups would have been affected equally by any skew. Fewer insertions and more nucleotide deletions at VDJ recombination sites were observed in patients with type 1 diabetes, implying thymic rearrangement abnormalities.

This receptor was identified in a man aged 18-30 years in good health. Sequenced: naive CD4+ T cells from blood. The cell subset or site label corresponds to: true naive CD4+ T cells. The rearrangement combines TRBV29-1 with TRBJ2-5, with TRBD1 identical over 9 junction bases. The assigned J gene may be wrong: the sequence end matches TRBJ2-7 better. DNA sequence: TGCAGCGTTGTATGGGGACAGGGTTCCCACGAGCAGTACTTC. Its coded protein is CSVVWGQGSHEQYF.